What follows are 8 T cell receptor beta chains derived from one specimen sequenced in a study of cytomegalovirus exposure and HLA in healthy donors. The PCR contained 60 Vbeta and 13 Jbeta primers. Data came from immunoSEQ multiplex PCR; TCRdb stores just in-frame clones and leaves some out. The sample shows 210,000 or so clones, 77% of them seen only once. Sequencing was carried out using PBMCs. The receptor source for this set is a woman aged 55-70 years in good health and CMV-seropositive.

This clone was counted a single time. The V and J genes are TRBV6-5 and TRBJ1-3; D gene uncertain. The CDR3 sequence is 16 residues long. CDR1 and CDR2 (germline): MNHEY, SVGAGI. V dropped 0 bases and J dropped 2 bases, with 11 bases sitting between them. The CDR3, as DNA: TGTGCCAGCAGTTACTCGGCGGTGGATACTGGAAACACCATATATTTT. Translation gives CASSYSAVDTGNTIYF.

This clone has only a few counts. The rearrangement uses TRBV9 and TRBJ1-1; D is unresolved. The CDR3 contains 13 residues. V was pared by 3 bases and J by 1 base, with 7 bases between. CDR1 and CDR2 from the germline V gene are SGDLS and YYNGEE. CDR3 coding DNA: TGTGCCAGCAGCGGCGGGAAGAACACTGAAGCTTTCTTT. It codes for CASSGGKNTEAFF.

Here the CDR3 reads CASSDRQGAFTGELFF. CDR3 DNA: TGTGCCAGCAGCGACCGACAGGGGGCGTTCACCGGGGAGCTGTTTTTT. The rearrangement joins TRBV7-9 to TRBJ2-2; 10 bases fit TRBD1. Looked up from germline, CDR1 is SEHNR and CDR2 is FQNEAQ (reference sequence). The CDR3 is 16 residues long. The J segment lost 4 bases and the V segment lost 5 bases, leaving 7 bases of the junction unmatched.

The chain joins TRBV19 to TRBJ2-7; 7 bases line up with TRBD1. The J segment lost 2 bases and the V segment lost 3 bases, leaving 4 bases of the junction unmatched. Per the germline V gene, CDR1 is LNHDA and CDR2 is SQIVND (reference sequence). The CDR3 runs to 14 residues. CDR3 DNA sequence: TGTGCCAGTAGTATCGAGGGGGCTGCCTACGAGCAGTACTTC. The encoded protein is CASSIEGAAYEQYF.

The chain combines TRBV5-1 with TRBJ1-1, with 7 nucleotides matching TRBD1. This CDR3 region has 15 residues. Germline V gene lookup returns CDR1 SGHRS and CDR2 YFSETQ. Trimming removed 1 base from V and 2 bases from J; junction bases left unmatched: 5. DNA for the CDR3: TGCGCCAGCAGCTTGTCGGGGACAGAAAACACTGAAGCTTTCTTT. Amino acid sequence: CASSLSGTENTEAFF.

This rearrangement joins TRBV10-1 to TRBJ1-1; possibly TRBD1 for D (5 bases). The germline V and J ends were trimmed by 2 bases and 6 bases, with 13 bases remaining between them. The CDR3 length is 14 residues. Germline V gene lookup returns CDR1 WNHNN and CDR2 SYGVQD (reference sequence). In DNA, the CDR3 is TGCGCCAGCAGTGAGCTTCAGGGTAGAGCTGAAGCTTTCTTT. The encoded protein is CASSELQGRAEAFF.

The chain combines TRBV18 with TRBJ1-1; 9 nucleotides match TRBD1. The ends lost 7 bases at V and 5 bases at J; junction bases unmatched: 5. Looked up from germline, CDR1 is KGHSH and CDR2 is LQKENI. The CDR3 covers 13 residues. CDR3 residues: CASLRQGGTEAFF. CDR3 nucleotide sequence: TGTGCCAGCTTGCGACAGGGGGGAACTGAAGCTTTCTTT.

V usage is TRBV5-1 and J usage is TRBJ1-1, with TRBD1 as a possible D gene (5 bases). V lost 0 bases, J lost 3 bases, and 9 bases lay in between. The CDR3 has 14 amino acids. Germline V gene sequence: CDR1 SGHRS, CDR2 YFSETQ. The CDR3 sequence is CASSLVGGDTEAFF. Here the CDR3 DNA reads TGCGCCAGCAGCTTGGTGGGAGGGGACACTGAAGCTTTCTTT.